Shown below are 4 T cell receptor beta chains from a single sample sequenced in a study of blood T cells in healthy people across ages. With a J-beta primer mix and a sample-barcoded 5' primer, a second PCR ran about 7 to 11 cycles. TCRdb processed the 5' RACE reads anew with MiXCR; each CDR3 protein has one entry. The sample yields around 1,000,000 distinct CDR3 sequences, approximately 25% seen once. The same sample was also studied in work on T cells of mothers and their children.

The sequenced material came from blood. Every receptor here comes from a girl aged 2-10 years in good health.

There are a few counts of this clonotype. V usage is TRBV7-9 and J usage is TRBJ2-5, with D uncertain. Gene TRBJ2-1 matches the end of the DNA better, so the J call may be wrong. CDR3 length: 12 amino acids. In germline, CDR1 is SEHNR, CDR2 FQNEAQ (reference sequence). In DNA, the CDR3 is TGTGCCAGCAGCCTTGAAGGAGACGGGCAGTTCTTC. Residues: CASSLEGDGQFF.

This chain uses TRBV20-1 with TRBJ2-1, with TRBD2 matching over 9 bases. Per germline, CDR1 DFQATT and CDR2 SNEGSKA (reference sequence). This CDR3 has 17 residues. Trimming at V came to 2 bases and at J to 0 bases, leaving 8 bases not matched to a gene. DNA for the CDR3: TGCAGTGCTAGACCAACTACACTAGCGGGCTCCTACAATGAGCAGTTCTTC. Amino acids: CSARPTTLAGSYNEQFF.

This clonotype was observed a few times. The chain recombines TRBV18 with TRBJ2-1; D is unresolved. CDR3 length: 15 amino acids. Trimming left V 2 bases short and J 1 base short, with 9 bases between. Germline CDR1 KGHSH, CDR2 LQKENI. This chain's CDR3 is CASSPDGWSYNEQFF. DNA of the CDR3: TGTGCCAGCTCACCAGATGGTTGGTCCTACAATGAGCAGTTCTTC.

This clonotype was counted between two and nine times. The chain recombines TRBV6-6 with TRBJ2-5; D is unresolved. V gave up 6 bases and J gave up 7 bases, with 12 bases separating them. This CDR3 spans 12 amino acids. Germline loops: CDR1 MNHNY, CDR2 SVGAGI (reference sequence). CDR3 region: CASSTDLMTQYF. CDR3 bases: TGTGCCAGCAGCACCGACTTAATGACCCAGTACTTC.